What follows are 28 T cell receptor beta chains derived from one specimen sequenced in a study of post-analysis software for immune sequencing data. These receptors are not linked to any known antigen. TCR beta cDNA libraries included unique molecular identifiers. MiXCR was run by TCRdb on the PCR reads, yielding one entry per CDR3 protein. The sample has approximately 260,000 distinct CDR3 sequences, 36% seen once. General study findings and limits: Patients used five TRBV segments, including TRBV5-6, TRBV5-1 and TRBV20-1, more often than controls.

The sample was blood. The receptors were gathered from a girl under 18 with multiple sclerosis.

V is TRBV2 and J is TRBJ2-1, with D maybe TRBD2 (6 bases). The CDR3 extends over 14 amino acids. The germline gives CDR1 SNHLY, CDR2 FYNNEI. Trimming cost V 4 bases and J 1 base, with 8 bases left between them. CDR3 in DNA: TGTGCCAGCAGTGTTAGCGGTTCCTACAATGAGCAGTTCTTC. The encoded protein is CASSVSGSYNEQFF.

This clonotype occurred a few times. V and J are TRBV7-9 and TRBJ2-7; D may be TRBD1 or TRBD2 (5 bases each). This CDR3 has 13 residues. Germline V lookup: CDR1 SEHNR, CDR2 FQNEAQ (reference sequence). The V end was cut by 0 bases, the J end by 5 bases, with 8 bases between. The DNA of the CDR3 is TGTGCCAGCAGCTTAGCGGGGACGGACGAGCAGTACTTC. Protein product: CASSLAGTDEQYF.

This clonotype was observed many times. The V gene is TRBV5-1, the J gene TRBJ1-1, with a tentative D call TRBD1 (6 bases). The CDR3 sequence is 15 residues long. V was cut by 2 bases and J by 3 bases, with 14 bases left in between. Germline lookup yields CDR1 SGHRS and CDR2 YFSETQ. In DNA form, the CDR3 reads TGCGCCAGCAGCTTCCAAGGGACATCGGACACTGAAGCTTTCTTT. It encodes CASSFQGTSDTEAFF.

This clonotype has a count of ten or more. V gene TRBV9 combines with J gene TRBJ2-6; D uncertain. The germline V and J ends were trimmed by 6 bases and 4 bases, with 8 bases remaining between them. CDR1 is SGDLS and CDR2 is YYNGEE in the germline V gene. The CDR3 has 13 amino acids. The CDR3 region is CASTLEGANVLTF. The CDR3 region has the DNA TGTGCCAGCACCCTAGAAGGGGCCAACGTCCTGACTTTC.

This clonotype was observed at least ten times. The chain joins TRBV27 to TRBJ2-1, with D unclear. Per the germline V gene, CDR1 is MNHEY and CDR2 is SMNVEV (reference sequence). V gave up 2 bases and J gave up 6 bases, with 11 bases separating them. This CDR3 has 14 amino acids. Here the CDR3 DNA reads TGTGCCAGCAGTTTAAGCTCGCCCGGCAATGAGCAGTTCTTC. Translated, it gives CASSLSSPGNEQFF.

J is TRBJ1-4 and V is TRBV6-1; D remains unclear. Between the trimmed V and J ends, which lost 3 bases and 7 bases, there was a span of 18 bases. Germline values: CDR1 MNHNS, CDR2 SASEGT. The CDR3 runs to 16 residues. CDR3 in amino acids: CASSDSGPRSGEKLFF. The CDR3 DNA follows: TGTGCCAGCAGTGATTCCGGGCCAAGGTCAGGTGAAAAACTGTTTTTT.

This clonotype has just a few counts. The V gene is TRBV6-2 or TRBV6-3, the J gene TRBJ1-1; D unresolved. V was cut by 0 bases and J by 9 bases, with 8 bases left in between. The CDR3 totals 12 residues. The germline gives CDR1 MNHEY, CDR2 SVGEGT. The chain's CDR3 is CASSYSKNQAFF. The CDR3 DNA reads TGTGCCAGCAGTTACTCGAAAAATCAAGCTTTCTTT.

This clonotype was picked up one time. This sequence joins TRBV7-2 and TRBJ2-3, with 9 positions matching TRBD1. Germline CDR1 reads SGHTA; CDR2 reads FQGNSA. V shed 5 bases and J 3 bases; nucleotides not matched to a gene: 12. This CDR3 has 17 residues. The CDR3 here is CASSRKYPGQGTDTQYF. For the CDR3, the DNA is TGTGCCAGCAGCCGAAAATATCCGGGACAGGGAACAGATACGCAGTATTTT.

This clonotype has a count of ten or more. The V and J genes are TRBV5-1 and TRBJ2-1; 7 bases are a match to TRBD2. Germline V lookup: CDR1 SGHRS, CDR2 YFSETQ. The CDR3 length is 15 residues. The junction had 6 bases not matched to a gene; V was cut back by 0 bases and J by 6 bases. The chain's CDR3 is CASSLALPGGNEQFF. The CDR3 DNA reads as TGCGCCAGCAGCTTGGCTCTCCCGGGGGGCAATGAGCAGTTCTTC.

The chain links TRBV28 to TRBJ2-3; 9 nucleotides align to TRBD1. From germline, CDR1 is MDHEN and CDR2 SYDVKM. The CDR3 extends over 12 amino acids. The CDR3 here is CVTGQGPDTQYF. Here the CDR3 DNA reads TGTGTCACCGGACAGGGGCCAGATACGCAGTATTTT.

On this clonotype itself: A much larger clone differs by one base, so this may be a read error. This chain links TRBV20-1 with TRBJ1-1; D uncertain. There are 12 residues in the CDR3. In germline, CDR1 is DFQATT, CDR2 SNEGSKA (reference sequence). The CDR3: CRARVGDTEAFF. DNA of the CDR3: TGCAGGGCTAGAGTGGGAGACACTGAAGCTTTCTTT.

This clonotype was detected many times. The chain recombines TRBV5-1 with TRBJ2-5; a possible D gene is TRBD2 (6 bases). The CDR3 extends over 16 amino acids. The germline V gene has CDR1 SGHRS and CDR2 YFSETQ. The V and J ends lost 0 bases and 7 bases respectively, with 19 bases between them. In nucleotides, the CDR3 is TGCGCCAGCAGCTTGGTCGCGGGGTCCTCCCCAGGGACCCAGTACTTC. This translates into CASSLVAGSSPGTQYF.

This clonotype was observed a few times. The chain carries TRBV19 and TRBJ2-5, with D hard to call. Trimming pared 3 bases from V and 2 bases from J, leaving 10 bases between. The germline gives CDR1 LNHDA, CDR2 SQIVND (reference sequence). This CDR3 comprises 14 residues. CDR3 DNA: TGTGCCAGTAGTATCCCCGAGAGACAAGAGACCCAGTACTTC. Its protein is CASSIPERQETQYF.

The CDR3 region is CSAIQGSSTYYEQYF. Written as DNA, the CDR3 is TGCAGTGCCATACAGGGTTCCTCTACATACTACGAGCAGTACTTC. The chain carries TRBV20-1 and TRBJ2-7; a possible D gene is TRBD1 (6 bases). This CDR3 has 15 residues. Germline CDR1 and CDR2: DFQATT and SNEGSKA (reference sequence). Trimming pared 6 bases from V and 3 bases from J, leaving 21 bases between.

Worth noting for this clonotype: Germline and junction disagree at one end, which may indicate a read error. This chain uses TRBV11-2 with TRBJ1-2, with a tentative D call TRBD1 (6 bases). Germline values: CDR1 SGHAT, CDR2 FQNNGV. The CDR3 has 14 amino acids. CDR3 sequence (DNA): TGTGCCAGCAGCTTAGACAGGGGTAACTATGGCTGCACCTTC. Its translation is CASSLDRGNYGCTF. Complete variable domain (other parts from reference TRBV11-2 and TRBJ1-2): EAGVAQSPRYKIIEKRQSVAFWCNPISGHATLYWYQQILGQGPKLLIQFQNNGVVDDSQLPKDRFSAERLKGVDSTLKIQPAKLEDSAVYLCASSLDRGNYGCTFGSGTRLTVV.

This chain links TRBV6-5 with TRBJ1-2; 8 nucleotides agree with TRBD1. Germline lookup yields CDR1 MNHEY and CDR2 SVGAGI. The ends lost 2 bases at V and 5 bases at J; junction bases unmatched: 10. This CDR3 comprises 16 residues. The CDR3 region is CASSYTRGQGPYGYTF. The CDR3 DNA sequence: TGTGCCAGCAGTTACACCAGAGGACAGGGACCATATGGCTACACCTTC.

About this clonotype: With a much larger clone just one base away, this may be a read error. V usage is TRBV18 and J usage is TRBJ2-4; a possible D gene is TRBD1 (6 bases). The CDR3 runs to 14 residues. Germline CDR1 is KGHSH and CDR2 is LQKENI. Written as DNA, the CDR3 is TGTGCCAGCTCACCGGGGCAGGGGAAAAACATTCAGGACTTC. Its translation is CASSPGQGKNIQDF.

The chain combines TRBV3-1 with TRBJ2-1; D is unresolved. Germline V gives CDR1 LGHDT, CDR2 YNNKEL (reference sequence). Trimming took off 0 bases at V and 5 bases at J, with 5 bases between the two ends. The length of the CDR3 is 13 residues. This CDR3 is CASSQDTDNEQFF. CDR3 coding DNA: TGTGCCAGCAGCCAAGATACTGACAATGAGCAGTTCTTC.

This clonotype was recorded many times. V and J are TRBV7-6 and TRBJ2-5; TRBD2 is a possible D gene (5 bases). CDR3 length equals 15 residues. Germline CDR1 is SGHVS and CDR2 is FNYEAQ. V dropped 5 bases and J dropped 0 bases, with 13 bases sitting between them. The CDR3 region is CASSRPTGYQETQYF. CDR3 sequence (DNA): TGTGCCAGCAGCCGGCCGACGGGGTACCAAGAGACCCAGTACTTC. Filled out from reference TRBV7-6 and TRBJ2-5, the complete variable domain reads GAGVSQSPRYKVTKRGQDVALRCDPISGHVSLYWYRQALGQGPEFLTYFNYEAQQDKSGLPNDRFSAERPEGSISTLTIQRTEQRDSAMYRCASSRPTGYQETQYFGPGTRLLVL.

The sample holds a few counts of this clonotype. The chain links TRBV11-1 to TRBJ1-1, with 9 bases aligning to TRBD1. The V gene end was trimmed by 4 bases and the J gene end by 4 bases; junction bases not matched to a gene: 7. Germline V gives CDR1 SGHAT, CDR2 FQDESV (reference sequence). The CDR3 has 15 amino acids. This chain's CDR3 is CASSSRTGEGTEAFF. CDR3 nucleotide sequence: TGTGCCAGCAGCTCGAGGACAGGGGAGGGCACTGAAGCTTTCTTT.

This clonotype turned up a few times. This chain links TRBV28 with TRBJ1-2; possible D gene TRBD1, 6 bases. CDR1 and CDR2 from the germline V gene are MDHEN and SYDVKM. Trimming cost V 2 bases and J 4 bases, with 17 bases left between them. The CDR3 has 16 residues. The CDR3 here is CASSLPPGGILYGYTF. The CDR3 nucleotides read TGTGCCAGCAGTTTACCCCCGGGGGGCATTCTCTATGGCTACACCTTC.

The sample holds a few counts of this clonotype. A read error may be the cause here, since a much bigger clone is one base away. V and J are TRBV20-1 and TRBJ2-5; the match to TRBD2 covers 10 bases. The CDR3 has 18 amino acids. The J segment lost 11 bases and the V segment lost 2 bases, leaving 23 bases of the junction unmatched. Germline V gives CDR1 DFQATT, CDR2 SNEGSKA (reference sequence). The CDR3 is CSARSPGWASGSQSEQYF. DNA for the CDR3: TGCAGTGCTAGATCCCCCGGGTGGGCTAGCGGGAGTCAGAGTGAGCAGTACTTC.

The chain joins TRBV9 to TRBJ2-1; D remains unclear. Looked up from germline, CDR1 is SGDLS and CDR2 is YYNGEE. Trimming took 1 base from V and 2 from J, leaving 4 bases between them. CDR3 length: 13 amino acids. As DNA, the CDR3 is TGTGCCAGCAGCGTACTCACCTACAATGAGCAGTTCTTC. Its translation: CASSVLTYNEQFF.

To note about this clonotype: A much bigger clone sits one base away, suggesting this may be a read error. This sequence joins TRBV5-1 and TRBJ2-5; 9 bases align to TRBD2. CDR3 length: 15 residues. From germline, CDR1 is SGHRS and CDR2 YFSETQ. Trimming removed 1 base from V and 11 bases from J; junction bases left unmatched: 12. The CDR3: CASSLRVAGEGEQYF. CDR3 DNA: TGCGCCAGCAGCTTGAGGGTAGCGGGAGAGGGTGAGCAGTACTTC.

The table lists this clonotype with many counts. The chain recombines TRBV5-5 with TRBJ1-2; D is unresolved. Trimming cost V 0 bases and J 4 bases, with 13 bases left between them. CDR1 is SGHKS and CDR2 is YYEKEE in the germline V gene (reference sequence). There are 15 residues in the CDR3. The CDR3 DNA reads as TGTGCCAGCAGCTTGGCCGGCATGACTCTCTATGGCTACACCTTC. Its translation is CASSLAGMTLYGYTF.

The rearrangement uses TRBV7-8 and TRBJ2-7; D not resolved. The V gene's germline CDR1 is SGHVS and CDR2 FQNEAQ. The CDR3 extends over 14 amino acids. The V end was cut by 0 bases, the J end by 2 bases, with 8 bases between. CDR3 sequence (DNA): TGTGCCAGCAGCTTAGCGCCAGGAGCCTACGAGCAGTACTTC. Its protein is CASSLAPGAYEQYF.

This clonotype was detected many times. The chain carries TRBV19 and TRBJ2-3; D is undetermined. The CDR3 sequence is 13 residues long. Germline CDR1 and CDR2: LNHDA and SQIVND (reference sequence). The V end was cut by 4 bases, the J end by 5 bases, with 10 bases between. The CDR3 reads CASSSLNGDTQYF. The CDR3 DNA is TGTGCCAGTAGTAGCCTTAACGGAGATACGCAGTATTTT.

This clonotype was detected a few times. The rearrangement links TRBV7-2 to TRBJ1-2; D is perhaps TRBD1 (5 bases). The V end lost 5 bases, the J end lost 7 bases, and 14 bases lay between the germline ends. The germline CDR1 and CDR2 sequences are SGHTA and FQGNSA. This CDR3 has 13 amino acids. This CDR3 reads CASSPGRVLGYTF. DNA of the CDR3: TGTGCCAGCAGCCCGGGCAGGGTTCTTGGCTACACCTTC.